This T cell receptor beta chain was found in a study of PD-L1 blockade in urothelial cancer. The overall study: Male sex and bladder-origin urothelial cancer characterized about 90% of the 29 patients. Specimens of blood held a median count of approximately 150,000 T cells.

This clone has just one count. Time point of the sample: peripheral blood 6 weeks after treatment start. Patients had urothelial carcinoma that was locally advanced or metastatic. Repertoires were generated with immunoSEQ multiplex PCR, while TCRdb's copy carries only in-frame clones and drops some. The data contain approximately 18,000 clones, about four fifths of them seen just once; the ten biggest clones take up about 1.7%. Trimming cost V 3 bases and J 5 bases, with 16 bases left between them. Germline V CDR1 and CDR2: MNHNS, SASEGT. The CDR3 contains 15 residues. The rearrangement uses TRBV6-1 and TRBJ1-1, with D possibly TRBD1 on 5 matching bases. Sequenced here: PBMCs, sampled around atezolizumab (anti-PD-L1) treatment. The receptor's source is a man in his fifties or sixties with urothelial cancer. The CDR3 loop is CASSEGPGPETEAFF. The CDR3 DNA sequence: TGTGCCAGCAGTGAGGGGCCGGGCCCTGAGACTGAAGCTTTCTTT.